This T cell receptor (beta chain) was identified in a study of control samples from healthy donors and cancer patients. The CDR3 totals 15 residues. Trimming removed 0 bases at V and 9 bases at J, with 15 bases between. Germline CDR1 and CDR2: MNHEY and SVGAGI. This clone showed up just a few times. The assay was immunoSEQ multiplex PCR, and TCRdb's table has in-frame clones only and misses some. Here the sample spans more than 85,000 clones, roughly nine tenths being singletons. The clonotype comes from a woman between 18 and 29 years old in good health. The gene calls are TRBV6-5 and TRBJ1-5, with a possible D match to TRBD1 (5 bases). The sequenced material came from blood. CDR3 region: CASSYSLTDPGPQHF. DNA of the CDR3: TGTGCCAGCAGTTACTCCCTGACAGATCCGGGGCCCCAGCATTTT.